A single count supports the clone carrying this T cell receptor (beta chain). Its antigen remains unidentified. The data belong to a study of long-term antiretroviral therapy in people with HIV. General study points: Controls had broader CDR3 length ranges than HIV repertoires did. Dominant in the repertoire at all time points were clones expanded before ART.

Germline V lookup: CDR1 MDHEN, CDR2 SYDVKM. The CDR3 covers 14 residues. Trimming took off 6 bases at V and 4 bases at J, with 15 bases between the two ends. At survey level, the immunoSEQ assay was run in its v3.0 version. Assay used: immunoSEQ multiplex PCR; TCRdb lists only in-frame clones, some missing. The table lists around 23,000 clones, 70% to 85% of them singletons, with more than 15% in the top ten. The specimen was unsorted PBMCs, collected 0.5 years before starting antiretroviral therapy. This clonotype was obtained from a man in his forties with HIV. The chain links TRBV28 to TRBJ1-2, with no clear D. The CDR3 is CASREVVGLYGYTF. In DNA form, the CDR3 reads TGTGCCAGCAGGGAAGTCGTAGGGCTCTATGGCTACACCTTC.